The present T cell receptor (beta chain) was sequenced within a study of shared clonotypes between healthy human individuals. Study-level information: Each donor contributed plates that comprised three CD4 naive, three CD4 memory, two CD8 naive and one CD8 memory.

Samples underwent the assay at deep level. Replicate sorted-subset PCRs were loaded with 150 to 200 ng DNA, roughly 33,000 T cell genomes. This table comes from immunoSEQ multiplex PCR, and its TCRdb copy is limited to in-frame clones, with some not included. The sample records a few hundred thousand clones, 73% being singletons. The CDR3 runs to 14 residues. Germline assignment: CDR1 LNHDA and CDR2 SQIVND (reference sequence). The V gene end was trimmed by 8 bases and the J gene end by 4 bases; junction bases not matched to a gene: 5. The chain employs TRBV19 and TRBJ2-6; 7 nucleotides align to TRBD1. The specimen sequenced was memory CD4+ T cells sorted from blood. Indicated subset: CD45RA-negative fraction. This TCR was recovered from a man between 25 and 39 years old in good health. The CDR3 DNA is TGTGCCAGTCGACAGGGCGGCGGGGCCAACGTCCTGACTTTC. Translating gives CASRQGGGANVLTF.